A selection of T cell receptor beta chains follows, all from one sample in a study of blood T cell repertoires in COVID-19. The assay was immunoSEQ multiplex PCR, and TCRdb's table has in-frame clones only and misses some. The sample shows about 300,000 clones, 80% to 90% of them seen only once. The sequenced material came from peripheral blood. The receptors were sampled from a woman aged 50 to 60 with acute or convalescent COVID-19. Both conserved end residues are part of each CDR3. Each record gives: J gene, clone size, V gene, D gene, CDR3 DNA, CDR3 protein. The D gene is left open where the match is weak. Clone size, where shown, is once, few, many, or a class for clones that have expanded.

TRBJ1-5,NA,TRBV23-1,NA,TGCGCCAGCAGTCAGTTCACAGGATTTACTCAGCCCCAGCATTTT,CASSQFTGFTQPQHF
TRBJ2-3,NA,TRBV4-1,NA,TGCGCCAGCAGCCAAGTTGAGGTGGGGCCCACAGATACGCAGTATTTT,CASSQVEVGPTDTQYF
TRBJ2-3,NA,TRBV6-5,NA,TGTGCCAGCCGAGACTACACAGATACGCAGTATTTT,CASRDYTDTQYF
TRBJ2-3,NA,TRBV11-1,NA,TGTGCCAGCAGCTTGTCGGGGATAATCATGGATACGCAGTATTTT,CASSLSGIIMDTQYF
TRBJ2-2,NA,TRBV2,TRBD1,TGTGCCAGCGTTATACAGGGGGCTCTGTACACCGGGGAGCTGTTTTTT,CASVIQGALYTGELFF
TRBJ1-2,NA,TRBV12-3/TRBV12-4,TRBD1,TGTGCCAGCAGTGCACAGGGGAGACACACCTTC,CASSAQGRHTF
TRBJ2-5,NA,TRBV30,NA,TGTGCCTGGAGGCTACTAGGCTCGAAGACCCAGTACTTC,CAWRLLGSKTQYF
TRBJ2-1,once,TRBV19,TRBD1,TGTGCCAGTAGTTCTCTGGGACAGGTGATCCACAATGAGCAGTTCTTC,CASSSLGQVIHNEQFF
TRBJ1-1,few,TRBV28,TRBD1,TGTGCCAGCAGTTCCACCTCAGGGGGAGTCGCTGAAGCTTTCTTT,CASSSTSGGVAEAFF
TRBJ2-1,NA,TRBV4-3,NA,TGCGCCAGCAGCCAAGATCCCCGGAGCGAAAAGCAGTTCTTC,CASSQDPRSEKQFF
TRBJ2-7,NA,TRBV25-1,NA,TGTGCCAGCAGTGGATCCAACAGGGATTTCTCCTACGAGCAGTACTTC,CASSGSNRDFSYEQYF
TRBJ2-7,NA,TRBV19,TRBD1,TGTGCCAGTAGGAGGGACAGGAGCTCCTACGAGCAGTACTTC,CASRRDRSSYEQYF
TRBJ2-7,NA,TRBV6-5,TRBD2,TGTGCCAGCAGTTCTAGACTAGCGGGAGCCCCCTACGAGCAGTACTTC,CASSSRLAGAPYEQYF
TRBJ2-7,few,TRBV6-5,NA,TGTGCCAGCAGTTACTCGTTGGGGCTCGAGCAGTACTTC,CASSYSLGLEQYF
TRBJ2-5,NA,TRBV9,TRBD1,TGTGCCAGCAGCCCTTGGACAGGGGGAGGCGAGACCCAGTACTTC,CASSPWTGGGETQYF
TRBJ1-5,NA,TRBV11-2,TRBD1,TGTGCCAGCAGCTTAGCGGGACAGTTCAATCAGCCCCAGCATTTT,CASSLAGQFNQPQHF
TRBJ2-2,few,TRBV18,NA,TGTGCCAGCTCGCCACGCCGGGAGAACACCGGGGAGCTGTTTTTT,CASSPRRENTGELFF
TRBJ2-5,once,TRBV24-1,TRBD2,TGTGCCACCGGTCAAGCGGGGGAGCTAGAGACCCAGTACTTC,CATGQAGELETQYF
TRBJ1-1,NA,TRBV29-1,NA,TGCAGCGTGGTAGGGGCGGCGGGGACTGAAGCTTTCTTT,CSVVGAAGTEAFF
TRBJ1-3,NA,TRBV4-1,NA,TGCGCCAGCAGCCAAGACCCCCGGTGGGACAACTCTGGAAACACCATATATTTT,CASSQDPRWDNSGNTIYF
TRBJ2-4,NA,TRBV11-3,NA,TGTGCCAGCAGCTCCTACGGGGAAAACATTCAGTACTTC,CASSSYGENIQYF
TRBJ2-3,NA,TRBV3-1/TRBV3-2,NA,TGTGCCAGCAGCCAAGATGGGCCAGGGGCCCAAGATACGCAGTATTTT,CASSQDGPGAQDTQYF
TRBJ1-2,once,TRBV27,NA,TGTGCCAGCAGTCGATCGCAGGACTATGGCTACACCTTC,CASSRSQDYGYTF
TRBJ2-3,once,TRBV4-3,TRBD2,TGCGACAACACTAGCGGGAGATCAAGTGGGGCAGATACGCAGTATTTT,CDNTSGRSSGADTQYF
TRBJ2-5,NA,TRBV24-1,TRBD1,TGTGCCACCAGTGATTTCACAGGGGGAGAGACCCAGTACTTC,CATSDFTGGETQYF
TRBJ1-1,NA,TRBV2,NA,TGTGCCAGCACCAGGGGAAGGGCGAACACTGAAGCTTTCTTT,CASTRGRANTEAFF
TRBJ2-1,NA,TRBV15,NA,TGTGCCACCAGCAACGGACAAATCAATGAGCAGTTCTTC,CATSNGQINEQFF
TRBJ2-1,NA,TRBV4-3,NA,TGCGCCAGCAGCCCGACAGGAAGGCTTGGGGATGAGCAGTTCTTC,CASSPTGRLGDEQFF
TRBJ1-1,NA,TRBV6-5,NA,TGTGCCAGCAGAGCCCAGGGAGGCGCTGAAGCTTTCTTT,CASRAQGGAEAFF
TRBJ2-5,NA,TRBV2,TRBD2,TGTGCCAGCAACTCCGGGGGGGCAGTAGAGACCCAGTACTTC,CASNSGGAVETQYF